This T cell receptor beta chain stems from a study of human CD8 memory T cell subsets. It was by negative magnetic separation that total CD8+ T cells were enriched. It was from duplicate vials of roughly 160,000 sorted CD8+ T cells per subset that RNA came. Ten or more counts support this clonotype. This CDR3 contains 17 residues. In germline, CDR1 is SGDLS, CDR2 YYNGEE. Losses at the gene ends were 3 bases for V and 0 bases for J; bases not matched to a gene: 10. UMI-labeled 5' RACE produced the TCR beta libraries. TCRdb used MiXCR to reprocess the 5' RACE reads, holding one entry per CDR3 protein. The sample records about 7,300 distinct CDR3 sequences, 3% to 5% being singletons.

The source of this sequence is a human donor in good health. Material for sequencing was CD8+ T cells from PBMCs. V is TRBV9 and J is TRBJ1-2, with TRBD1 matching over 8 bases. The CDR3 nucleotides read TGTGCCAGCAGCGCCACGACAGGGGAGAGGGCTAACTATGGCTACACCTTC. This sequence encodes CASSATTGERANYGYTF.